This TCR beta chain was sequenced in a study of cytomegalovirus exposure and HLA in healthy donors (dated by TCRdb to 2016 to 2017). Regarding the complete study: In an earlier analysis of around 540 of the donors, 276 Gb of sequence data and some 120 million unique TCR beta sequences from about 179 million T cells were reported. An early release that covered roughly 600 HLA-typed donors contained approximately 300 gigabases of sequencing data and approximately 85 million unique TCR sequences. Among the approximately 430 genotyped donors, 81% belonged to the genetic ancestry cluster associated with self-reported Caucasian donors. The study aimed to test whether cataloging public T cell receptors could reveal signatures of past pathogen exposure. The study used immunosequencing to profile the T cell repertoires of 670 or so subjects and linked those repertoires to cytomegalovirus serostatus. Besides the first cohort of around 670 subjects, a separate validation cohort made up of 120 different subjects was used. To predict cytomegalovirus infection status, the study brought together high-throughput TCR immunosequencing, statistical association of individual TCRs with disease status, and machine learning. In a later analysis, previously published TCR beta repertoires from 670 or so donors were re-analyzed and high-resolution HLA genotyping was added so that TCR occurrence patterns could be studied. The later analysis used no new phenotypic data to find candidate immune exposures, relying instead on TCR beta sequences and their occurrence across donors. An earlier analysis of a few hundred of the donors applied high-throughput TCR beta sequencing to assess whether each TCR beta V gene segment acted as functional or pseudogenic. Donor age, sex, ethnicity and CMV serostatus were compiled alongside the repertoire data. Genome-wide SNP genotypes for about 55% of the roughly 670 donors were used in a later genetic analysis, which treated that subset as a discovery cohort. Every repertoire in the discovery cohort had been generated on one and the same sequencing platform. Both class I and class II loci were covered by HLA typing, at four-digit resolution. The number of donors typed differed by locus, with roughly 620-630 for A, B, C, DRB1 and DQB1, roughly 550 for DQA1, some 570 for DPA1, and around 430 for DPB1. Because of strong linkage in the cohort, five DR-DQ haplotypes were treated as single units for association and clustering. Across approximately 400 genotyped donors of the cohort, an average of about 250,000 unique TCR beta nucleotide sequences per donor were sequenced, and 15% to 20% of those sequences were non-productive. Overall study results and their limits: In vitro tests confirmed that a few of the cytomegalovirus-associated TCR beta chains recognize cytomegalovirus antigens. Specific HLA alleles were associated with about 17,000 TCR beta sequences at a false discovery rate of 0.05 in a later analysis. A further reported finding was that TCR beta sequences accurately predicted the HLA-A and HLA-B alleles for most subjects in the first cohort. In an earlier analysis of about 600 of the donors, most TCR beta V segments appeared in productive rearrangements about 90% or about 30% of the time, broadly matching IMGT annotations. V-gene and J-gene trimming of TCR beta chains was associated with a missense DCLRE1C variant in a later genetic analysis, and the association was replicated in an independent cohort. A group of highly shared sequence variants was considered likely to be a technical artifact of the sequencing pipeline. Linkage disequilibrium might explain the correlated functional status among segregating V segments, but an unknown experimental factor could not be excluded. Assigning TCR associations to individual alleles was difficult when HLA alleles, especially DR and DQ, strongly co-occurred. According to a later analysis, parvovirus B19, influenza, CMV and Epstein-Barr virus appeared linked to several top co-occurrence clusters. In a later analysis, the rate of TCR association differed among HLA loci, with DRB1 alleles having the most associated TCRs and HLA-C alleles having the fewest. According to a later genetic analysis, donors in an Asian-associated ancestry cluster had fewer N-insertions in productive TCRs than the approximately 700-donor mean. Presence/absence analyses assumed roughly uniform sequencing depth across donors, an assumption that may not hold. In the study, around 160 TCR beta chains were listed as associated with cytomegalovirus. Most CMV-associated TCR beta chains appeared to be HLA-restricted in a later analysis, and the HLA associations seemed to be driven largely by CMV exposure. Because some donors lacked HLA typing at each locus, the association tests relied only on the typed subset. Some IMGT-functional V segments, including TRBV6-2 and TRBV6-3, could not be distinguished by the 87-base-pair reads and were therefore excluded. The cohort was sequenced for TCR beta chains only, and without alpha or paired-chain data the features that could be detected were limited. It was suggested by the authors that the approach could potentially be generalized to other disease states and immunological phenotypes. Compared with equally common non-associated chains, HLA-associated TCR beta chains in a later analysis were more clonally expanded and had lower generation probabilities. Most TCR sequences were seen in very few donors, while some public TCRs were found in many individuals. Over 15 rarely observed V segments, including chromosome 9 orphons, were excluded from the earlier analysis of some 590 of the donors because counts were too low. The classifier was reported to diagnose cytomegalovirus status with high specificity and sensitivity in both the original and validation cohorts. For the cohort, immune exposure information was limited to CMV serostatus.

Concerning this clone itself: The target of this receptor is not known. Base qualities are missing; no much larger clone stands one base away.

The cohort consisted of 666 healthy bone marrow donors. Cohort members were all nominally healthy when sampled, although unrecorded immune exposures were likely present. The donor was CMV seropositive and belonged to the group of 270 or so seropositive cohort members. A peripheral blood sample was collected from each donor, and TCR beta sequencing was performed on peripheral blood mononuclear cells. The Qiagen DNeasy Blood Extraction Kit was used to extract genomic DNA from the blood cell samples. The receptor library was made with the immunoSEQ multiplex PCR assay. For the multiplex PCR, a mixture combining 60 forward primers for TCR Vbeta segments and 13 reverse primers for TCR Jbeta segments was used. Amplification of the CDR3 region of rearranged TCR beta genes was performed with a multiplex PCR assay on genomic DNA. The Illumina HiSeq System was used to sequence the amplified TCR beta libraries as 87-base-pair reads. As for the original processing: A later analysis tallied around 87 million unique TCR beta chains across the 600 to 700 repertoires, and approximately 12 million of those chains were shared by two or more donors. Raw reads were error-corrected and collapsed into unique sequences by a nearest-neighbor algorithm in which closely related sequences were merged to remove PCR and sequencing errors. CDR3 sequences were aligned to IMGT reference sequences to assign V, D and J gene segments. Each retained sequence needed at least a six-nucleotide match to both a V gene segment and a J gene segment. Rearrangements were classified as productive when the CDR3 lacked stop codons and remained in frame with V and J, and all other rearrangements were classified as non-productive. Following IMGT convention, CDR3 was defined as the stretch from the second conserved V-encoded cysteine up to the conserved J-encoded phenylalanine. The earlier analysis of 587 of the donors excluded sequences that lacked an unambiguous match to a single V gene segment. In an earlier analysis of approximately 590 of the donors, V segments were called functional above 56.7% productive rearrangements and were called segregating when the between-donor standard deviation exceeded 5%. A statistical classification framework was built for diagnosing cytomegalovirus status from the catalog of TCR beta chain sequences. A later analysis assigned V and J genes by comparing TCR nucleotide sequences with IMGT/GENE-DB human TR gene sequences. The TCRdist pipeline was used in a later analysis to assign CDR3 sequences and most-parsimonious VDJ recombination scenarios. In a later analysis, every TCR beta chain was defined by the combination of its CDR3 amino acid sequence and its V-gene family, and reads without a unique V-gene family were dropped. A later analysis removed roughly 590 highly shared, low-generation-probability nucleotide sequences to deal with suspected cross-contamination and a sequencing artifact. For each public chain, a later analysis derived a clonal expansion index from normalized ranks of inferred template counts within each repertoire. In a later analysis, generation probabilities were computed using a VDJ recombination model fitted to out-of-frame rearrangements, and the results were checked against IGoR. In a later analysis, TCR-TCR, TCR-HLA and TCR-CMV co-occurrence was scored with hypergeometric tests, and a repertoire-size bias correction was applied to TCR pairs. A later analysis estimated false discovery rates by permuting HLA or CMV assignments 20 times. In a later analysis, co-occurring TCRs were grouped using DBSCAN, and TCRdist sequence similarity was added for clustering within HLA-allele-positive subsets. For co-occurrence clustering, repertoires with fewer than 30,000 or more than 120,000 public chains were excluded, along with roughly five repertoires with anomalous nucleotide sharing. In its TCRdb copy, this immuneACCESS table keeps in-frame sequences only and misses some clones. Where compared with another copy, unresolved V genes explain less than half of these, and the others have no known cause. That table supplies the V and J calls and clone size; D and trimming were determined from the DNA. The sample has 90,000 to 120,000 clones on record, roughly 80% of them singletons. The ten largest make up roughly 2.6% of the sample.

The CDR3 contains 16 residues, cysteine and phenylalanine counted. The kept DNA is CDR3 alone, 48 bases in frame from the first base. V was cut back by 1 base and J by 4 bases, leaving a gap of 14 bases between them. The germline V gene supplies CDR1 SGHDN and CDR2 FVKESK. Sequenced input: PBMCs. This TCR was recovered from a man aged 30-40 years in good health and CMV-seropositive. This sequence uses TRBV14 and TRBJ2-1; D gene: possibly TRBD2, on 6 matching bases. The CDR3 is CASSQARGLPYNEQFF. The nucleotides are TGTGCCAGCAGCCAAGCCCGGGGGTTACCTTACAATGAGCAGTTCTTC. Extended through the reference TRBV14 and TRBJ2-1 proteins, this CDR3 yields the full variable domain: EAGVTQFPSHSVIEKGQTVTLRCDPISGHDNLYWYRRVMGKEIKFLLHFVKESKQDESGMPNNRFLAERTGGTYSTLKVQPAELEDSGVYFCASSQARGLPYNEQFFGPGTRLTVL.